This TCR beta chain stems from a study of cytomegalovirus exposure and HLA in healthy donors (TCRdb year 2017). For the wider study: According to an earlier analysis of 550 to 700 of the donors, 150 million to 200 million T cells yielded some 110 million unique TCR beta sequences and about 300 Gb of sequence data. An early release covering about 600 HLA-typed donors comprised approximately 290 gigabases of sequencing data and around 85 million unique TCR sequences. Of the roughly 410 genotyped donors, less than 85% were placed in the genetic ancestry cluster associated with self-reported Caucasian donors. The study aimed to test whether signatures of past pathogen exposure could be identified by cataloging public T cell receptors. The study profiled the T cell repertoires of around 700 subjects by immunosequencing and related them to cytomegalovirus serostatus. Besides the first cohort of 666 subjects, a separate validation cohort made up of roughly 130 different subjects was used. High-throughput TCR immunosequencing, statistical association of individual TCRs with disease status, and machine learning were combined to predict cytomegalovirus infection status. A later analysis re-examined previously published TCR beta repertoires from around 670 donors and added high-resolution HLA genotyping to investigate patterns of TCR occurrence. In the later analysis, no new phenotypic data were used to find candidate immune exposures; instead, reliance was placed on TCR beta sequences and their occurrence across donors. In an earlier analysis of roughly 580 of the donors, high-throughput TCR beta sequencing was used to judge whether each TCR beta V gene segment behaved as functional or pseudogenic. Donor age, sex, ethnicity and CMV serostatus were compiled alongside the repertoire data. A later genetic analysis took genome-wide SNP genotypes for about three fifths of the 666 donors and used that subset as a discovery cohort. Every repertoire in the discovery cohort had been generated on one and the same sequencing platform. Class I and class II HLA loci were covered by the typing at four-digit resolution. The number of donors typed differed by locus, with roughly 629-640 for A, B, C, DRB1 and DQB1, more than 500 for DQA1, 606 for DPA1, and approximately 470 for DPB1. Because of strong linkage in the cohort, five DR-DQ haplotypes were treated as single units for association and clustering. Among 300 to 500 genotyped donors of the cohort, an average of approximately 240,000 unique TCR beta nucleotide sequences was sequenced per donor, of which roughly 17% were non-productive. The study at large found these results: In a later analysis, 15,000 to 20,000 TCR beta sequences were associated with specific HLA alleles at a false discovery rate of 0.05. Immune exposure information for the cohort was limited to CMV serostatus. A few of the identified cytomegalovirus-associated TCR beta chains were confirmed in vitro to be specific for cytomegalovirus antigens. A further reported finding was that TCR beta sequences accurately predicted the HLA-A and HLA-B alleles for most subjects in the first cohort. Correlated functional status among segregating V segments might reflect linkage disequilibrium, but an unknown experimental factor could not be ruled out. Across donors, most TCR sequences were observed very rarely, whereas some public TCRs were present in many individuals. It was suggested by the authors that the approach could potentially be generalized to other disease states and immunological phenotypes. V-gene and J-gene trimming of TCR beta chains was associated with a missense DCLRE1C variant in a later genetic analysis, and the association was replicated in an independent cohort. The 87-base-pair reads could not distinguish some IMGT-functional V segments, including TRBV6-2 and TRBV6-3, so those segments were excluded. The presence/absence analyses assumed that sequencing depth was roughly uniform across donors, and that assumption may not be true. In a later analysis, HLA-associated TCR beta chains showed more clonal expansion and lower generation probabilities than non-associated chains that were equally common. A later analysis found that TCR association rates varied across HLA loci, with DRB1 alleles showing the most associated TCRs and HLA-C alleles the fewest. This cohort had only TCR beta chains sequenced, and the lack of alpha or paired-chain data limited which features could be detected. A later genetic analysis reported fewer N-insertions in productive TCRs among donors in an Asian-associated ancestry cluster than the roughly 650-donor mean. Assigning TCR associations to individual alleles was difficult when HLA alleles, especially DR and DQ, strongly co-occurred. A cluster of highly shared sequence variants was judged likely to represent a technical artifact of the sequencing pipeline. Because HLA typing was missing for some donors at each locus, association tests included only the typed subset. In an earlier analysis of 587 of the donors, most TCR beta V segments were observed in productive rearrangements about 90% or about 30% of the time, broadly matching IMGT annotations. Seventeen rarely observed V segments, including chromosome 9 orphons, were excluded from the earlier analysis of 550 to 700 of the donors because counts were too low. According to a later analysis, most CMV-associated TCR beta chains appeared to be HLA-restricted, and the HLA associations seemed to be driven largely by CMV exposure. The study gave a list of 150 to 200 TCR beta chains associated with cytomegalovirus. Cytomegalovirus status was reported to be diagnosed by the classifier with high specificity and sensitivity in both the original and validation cohorts. According to a later analysis, parvovirus B19, influenza, CMV and Epstein-Barr virus appeared linked to several top co-occurrence clusters.

A few counts support this clone. It lacks a known antigen. No base quality values were provided; no much bigger clone lies one nucleotide off. The cohort consisted of fewer than 700 healthy bone marrow donors. Cohort members were all nominally healthy when sampled, although unrecorded immune exposures were likely present. The donor was CMV seronegative and belonged to the group of 352 seronegative cohort members. A peripheral blood sample was collected from each donor, and TCR beta sequencing was performed on peripheral blood mononuclear cells. Genomic DNA was extracted from the blood cell samples with the Qiagen DNeasy Blood Extraction Kit. Deletion took 2 bases off V and 1 base off J, with a span of 12 bases between the germline ends. CDR3 length: 16 amino acids, cysteine to phenylalanine. The kept DNA is CDR3 alone, 48 bases in frame from the first base. CDR1 and CDR2, looked up from the germline V gene (reference sequence), are MNHEY and SMNVEV.

Library generation was performed with the immunoSEQ multiplex PCR assay. For the multiplex PCR, a mixture combining 60 forward primers for TCR Vbeta segments and 13 reverse primers for TCR Jbeta segments was used. The CDR3 region of rearranged TCR beta genes was amplified from genomic DNA by a multiplex PCR assay. The Illumina HiSeq System was used to sequence the amplified TCR beta libraries as 87-base-pair reads. As for the authors' bioinformatics: A later analysis counted tens of millions of unique TCR beta chains across the 600 to 850 repertoires, and about 10 million of these chains were shared by at least two donors. To remove PCR and sequencing errors, raw reads were error-corrected and collapsed into unique sequences using a nearest-neighbor algorithm that merged closely related sequences. CDR3 sequences were aligned to IMGT reference sequences to assign V, D and J gene segments. For a sequence to be retained, a match of at least six nucleotides was required to both a V gene segment and a J gene segment. A rearrangement was called productive if the CDR3 had no stop codons and remained in frame with V and J, and every other rearrangement was called non-productive. Following IMGT convention, CDR3 was defined as the stretch from the second conserved V-encoded cysteine up to the conserved J-encoded phenylalanine. The earlier analysis of approximately 500 of the donors excluded sequences that lacked an unambiguous match to a single V gene segment. In an earlier analysis of 587 of the donors, V segments were called functional above 56.7% productive rearrangements and were called segregating when the between-donor standard deviation exceeded 5%. A statistical classification framework was developed to diagnose cytomegalovirus status using the catalog of TCR beta chain sequences. V and J gene assignment, in a later analysis, came from comparing TCR nucleotide sequences with IMGT/GENE-DB human TR gene sequences. Using the TCRdist pipeline, a later analysis assigned CDR3 sequences along with most-parsimonious VDJ recombination scenarios. In a later analysis, each TCR beta chain was defined by its CDR3 amino acid sequence together with its V-gene family, and reads lacking a unique V-gene family were excluded. To address suspected cross-contamination and a sequencing artifact, a later analysis removed over 500 highly shared, low-generation-probability nucleotide sequences. In a later analysis, a clonal expansion index for each public chain was calculated from normalized within-repertoire ranks of inferred template counts. In a later analysis, generation probabilities were computed using a VDJ recombination model fitted to out-of-frame rearrangements, and the results were checked against IGoR. Hypergeometric tests were used in a later analysis to score TCR-TCR, TCR-HLA and TCR-CMV co-occurrence, with a repertoire-size bias correction applied to the TCR pairs. In a later analysis, false discovery rates were estimated by permuting HLA or CMV assignments 20 times. In a later analysis, co-occurring TCRs were grouped using DBSCAN, and TCRdist sequence similarity was added for clustering within HLA-allele-positive subsets. Repertoires with fewer than 30,000 or more than 120,000 public chains were left out of co-occurrence clustering, as were five repertoires with anomalous nucleotide sharing. Sourced from immuneACCESS, this table was stored by TCRdb with only in-frame sequences that have V and J called. A share of the clones is absent; for the studies checked, an unresolved V gene accounts for under half, and the remainder has no known explanation. V and J calls and clone size come straight from that table; D and trimming were deduced from the DNA. This sample gives about 190,000 clones in total; around 87% of them show up just once. Over 1% of the sample belongs to the ten largest clones.

The sequence was obtained from a man aged 30 to 39 in good health and CMV-seronegative. Sequencing was performed on PBMCs. Rearrangement joined TRBV27 to TRBJ2-1; the D gene is possibly TRBD2, with 5 bases matching. The DNA sequence follows: TGTGCCAGCAGTTTAAGTCTCGGGATTTCCTACAATGAGCAGTTCTTC. Its coded protein is CASSLSLGISYNEQFF.